This TCR beta chain derives from a study of blood T cell repertoires in COVID-19. The overall study: The United States, Italy and Spain were the sources of the acute and convalescent COVID-19 samples.

The CDR3 covers 15 residues. The V and J ends lost 5 bases and 4 bases, in that order; junction bases with no gene match: 8. CDR1 is LNHDA and CDR2 is SQIVND in the germline V gene (reference sequence). Sequencing was performed with immunoSEQ multiplex PCR; in TCRdb, only in-frame clones are kept and a portion is missing. This sample has some 80,000 clones; more than 90% occur once, and the top ten carry about 15%. The rearrangement joins TRBV19 to TRBJ1-3; TRBD1 matches at 7 bases. Sequencing was performed on peripheral blood. The receptor was derived from a woman of 80 years or more with active or convalescent COVID-19. The CDR3 DNA sequence: TGTGCCAGTAGTCTCCTAGGGACAGCCGGAAACACCATATATTTT. Translating gives CASSLLGTAGNTIYF. Supplemented by reference TRBV19 and TRBJ1-3, the full variable domain reads DGGITQSPKYLFRKEGQNVTLSCEQNLNHDAMYWYRQDPGQGLRLIYYSQIVNDFQKGDIAEGYSVSREKKESFPLTVTSAQKNPTAFYLCASSLLGTAGNTIYFGEGSWLTVV.